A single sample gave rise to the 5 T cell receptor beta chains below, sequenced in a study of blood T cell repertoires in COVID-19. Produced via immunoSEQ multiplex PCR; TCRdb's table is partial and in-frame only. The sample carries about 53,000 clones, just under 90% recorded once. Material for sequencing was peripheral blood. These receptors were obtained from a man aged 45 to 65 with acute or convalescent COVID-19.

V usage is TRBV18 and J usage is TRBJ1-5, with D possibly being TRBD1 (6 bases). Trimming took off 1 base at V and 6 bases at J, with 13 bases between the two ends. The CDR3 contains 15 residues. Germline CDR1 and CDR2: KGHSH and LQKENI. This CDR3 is CASSPRGGEFQPQHF. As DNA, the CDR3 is TGTGCCAGCTCACCACGCGGGGGCGAATTTCAGCCCCAGCATTTT.

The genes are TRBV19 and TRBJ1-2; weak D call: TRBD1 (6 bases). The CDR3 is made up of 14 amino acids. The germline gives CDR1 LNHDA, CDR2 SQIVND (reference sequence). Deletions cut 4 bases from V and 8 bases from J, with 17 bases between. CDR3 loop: CASSTLSRTEGYTF. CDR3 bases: TGTGCCAGTAGTACGCTCTCCCGGACAGAAGGCTACACCTTC.

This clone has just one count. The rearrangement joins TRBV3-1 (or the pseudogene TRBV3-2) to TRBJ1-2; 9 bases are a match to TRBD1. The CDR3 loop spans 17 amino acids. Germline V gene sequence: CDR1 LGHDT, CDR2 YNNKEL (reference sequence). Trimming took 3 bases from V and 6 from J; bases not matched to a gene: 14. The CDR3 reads CASSHVGTGTGNHGYTF. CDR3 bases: TGTGCCAGCAGCCATGTGGGGACCGGGACAGGGAACCATGGCTACACCTTC.

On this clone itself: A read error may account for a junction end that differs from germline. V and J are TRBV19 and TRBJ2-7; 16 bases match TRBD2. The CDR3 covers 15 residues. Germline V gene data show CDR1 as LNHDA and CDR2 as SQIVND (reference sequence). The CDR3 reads CASSIPGTSGRDKSF. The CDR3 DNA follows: TGTGCCAGTAGTATTCCCGGGACTAGCGGGAGGGACAAGTCCTTC.

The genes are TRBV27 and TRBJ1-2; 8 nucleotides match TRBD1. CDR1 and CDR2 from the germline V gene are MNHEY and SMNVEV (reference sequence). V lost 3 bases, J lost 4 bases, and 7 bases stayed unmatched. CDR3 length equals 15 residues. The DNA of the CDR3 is TGTGCCAGCAGTTTGCCGACCGACAGGGGCTATGGCTACACCTTC. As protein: CASSLPTDRGYGYTF.